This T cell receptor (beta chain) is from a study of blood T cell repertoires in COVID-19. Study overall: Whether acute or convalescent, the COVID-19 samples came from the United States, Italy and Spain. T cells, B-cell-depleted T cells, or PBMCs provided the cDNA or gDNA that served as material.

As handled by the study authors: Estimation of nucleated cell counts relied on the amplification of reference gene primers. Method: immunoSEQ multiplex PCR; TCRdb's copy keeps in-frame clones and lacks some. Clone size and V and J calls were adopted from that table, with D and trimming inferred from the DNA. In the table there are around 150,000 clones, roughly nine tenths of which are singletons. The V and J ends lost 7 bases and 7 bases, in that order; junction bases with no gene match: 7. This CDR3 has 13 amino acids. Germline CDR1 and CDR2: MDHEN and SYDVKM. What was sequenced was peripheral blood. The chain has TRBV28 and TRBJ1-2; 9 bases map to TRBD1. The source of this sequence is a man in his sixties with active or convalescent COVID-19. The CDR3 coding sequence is TGTGCCAGCACCACACAGGGGGCGCTTGGCTACACCTTC. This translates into CASTTQGALGYTF.